The 8 T cell receptor beta chains given below trace back to one sample, sequenced in a study of PD-1 blockade in mismatch repair-deficient tumors. Sequencing was performed with immunoSEQ multiplex PCR; in TCRdb, only in-frame clones are kept and a portion is missing. The profile shows some 110,000 clones, over 65% of them singletons. This sample comprised peripheral blood, obtained just over 59 weeks after starting pembrolizumab. The receptors come from an adult with mismatch repair-deficient cancer.

This chain connects TRBV5-4 to TRBJ1-2; D remains ambiguous. The germline gives CDR1 SGHNT, CDR2 YYREEE (reference sequence). The CDR3 consists of 13 residues. Trimming took off 4 bases at V and 7 bases at J, with 14 bases between the two ends. CDR3 protein: CASSLDRRGGYTF. The CDR3 DNA sequence: TGTGCCAGCAGCCTCGACCGGCGGGGTGGCTACACCTTC.

As regards this clone: The same CDR3 is also encoded by other DNA sequences in this sample. V and J are TRBV7-6 and TRBJ1-3; 8 positions match TRBD1. The trim removed 5 bases at V and 4 bases at J, leaving 7 bases unmatched. Germline CDR1 is SGHVS and CDR2 is FNYEAQ. This CDR3 comprises 15 residues. The CDR3 coding sequence is TGTGCCAGCAGCCCCGGGACAGGTCGGGGAAACACCATATATTTT. It specifies CASSPGTGRGNTIYF.

The V gene is TRBV11-2, the J gene TRBJ2-4, with D unclear. CDR1 and CDR2 from the germline V gene are SGHAT and FQNNGV. Trimming took off 1 base at V and 9 bases at J, with 13 bases between the two ends. The length of the CDR3 is 14 residues. Here the CDR3 reads CASSLGALSLIQYF. CDR3 DNA: TGTGCCAGCAGCTTAGGGGCCTTGAGTCTCATTCAGTACTTC.

The sample holds a few counts of this clone. The V and J genes are TRBV2 and TRBJ1-1; D not resolved. CDR1 SNHLY and CDR2 FYNNEI come from the germline V gene. V lost 6 bases and J 6 bases, leaving 14 bases between the germline ends. The CDR3 length is 13 residues. The CDR3 nucleotides are TGTGCCAGCAGGCCAGGCCTCCTGGCTGAAGCTTTCTTT. Protein: CASRPGLLAEAFF.

V gene TRBV30 combines with J gene TRBJ1-3; D is ambiguous. Germline CDR1 GTSNPN, CDR2 SVGIG (reference sequence). V lost 4 bases and J lost 0, with 13 bases in between. CDR3 length equals 15 residues. DNA of the CDR3: TGTGCCTGGACTCCCCTCAAAGGCTCTGGAAACACCATATATTTT. Translated: CAWTPLKGSGNTIYF.

The chain uses TRBV9 and TRBJ1-2; the D gene is possibly TRBD1 (6 bases). V was clipped by 3 bases and J by 0 bases, with 18 bases between them. This CDR3 comprises 17 residues. Germline assignment: CDR1 SGDLS and CDR2 YYNGEE. The CDR3, as DNA: TGTGCCAGCAGCGCCGGTGCCAGGGGCCAGTCTAACTATGGCTACACCTTC. Its translation is CASSAGARGQSNYGYTF.

The V and J genes are TRBV10-3 and TRBJ2-1; D tentatively reads TRBD1 or TRBD2 (5 bases each). The V gene's germline CDR1 is ENHRY and CDR2 SYGVKD. CDR3 length: 15 residues. V lost 5 bases and J 8 bases, leaving 19 bases between the germline ends. The CDR3 reads CAISPSQGSGDEQFF. The CDR3 DNA is TGTGCCATCAGTCCTAGCCAGGGAAGTGGTGATGAGCAGTTCTTC.

The chain joins TRBV9 to TRBJ2-5; D call uncertain. Germline CDR1 SGDLS, CDR2 YYNGEE. With 4 bases removed from V and 1 base from J, the gap between germline ends came to 8 bases. The CDR3 has 13 amino acids. CDR3 sequence reads: CASSRPGQETQYF. The CDR3 region has the DNA TGTGCCAGCAGCCGACCTGGCCAAGAGACCCAGTACTTC.